Listed below are T cell receptor beta chains from one sample, sequenced in a study of blood T cell repertoires in COVID-19. TCRdb's copy holds only in-frame clones and misses some; the assay was immunoSEQ multiplex PCR. The sample has around 190,000 clones, approximately 73% seen once. The sample taken for sequencing was PBMCs or T cells enriched from blood (not recorded which). All receptors come from a woman between 50 and 59 years old with acute COVID-19. Each CDR3 is given with its conserved first and last residue. Fields, in order: V gene, clone size, J gene, CDR3 protein. Some rows mark clone size as missing; the rest say once, few, many or name a class of expanded clone.

v_gene: TRBV20-1; abundance: -; j_gene: TRBJ2-5; CDR3aa: CSASYSHQETQYF
v_gene: TRBV7-6; abundance: few; j_gene: TRBJ1-6; CDR3aa: CASSLSGGNSPLHF
v_gene: TRBV6-5; abundance: -; j_gene: TRBJ1-5; CDR3aa: CASRPDRGENQPQHF
v_gene: TRBV2; abundance: -; j_gene: TRBJ1-5; CDR3aa: CASSETGMNQPQHF
v_gene: TRBV5-1; abundance: -; j_gene: TRBJ1-2; CDR3aa: CASSLEGAHRGTNYGYTF
v_gene: TRBV5-1; abundance: -; j_gene: TRBJ2-1; CDR3aa: CASSFSGGAKQFF
v_gene: TRBV19; abundance: few; j_gene: TRBJ1-1; CDR3aa: CASSINTGKTEAFF
v_gene: TRBV7-9; abundance: -; j_gene: TRBJ1-5; CDR3aa: CASSLVVGEPQHF
v_gene: TRBV18; abundance: once; j_gene: TRBJ1-2; CDR3aa: CASSPQDRATLYGYTF
v_gene: TRBV10-3; abundance: -; j_gene: TRBJ1-1; CDR3aa: CATQRMGGNTEAFF
v_gene: TRBV27; abundance: -; j_gene: TRBJ2-1; CDR3aa: CASSLSIVRGGSYNEQFF
v_gene: TRBV19; abundance: -; j_gene: TRBJ1-2; CDR3aa: CASSQTDGGYTF
v_gene: TRBV2; abundance: -; j_gene: TRBJ2-2; CDR3aa: CASYTSGVNTGELFF